This T cell receptor (beta chain) was sequenced in a study of cytomegalovirus exposure and HLA in healthy donors. Assay used: immunoSEQ multiplex PCR; TCRdb lists only in-frame clones, some missing. This sample has some 90,000 clones, with 95% to 97% found just once. V lost 4 bases and J 6 bases, leaving 12 bases between the germline ends. CDR3 length: 12 residues. Looked up from germline, CDR1 is SQVTM and CDR2 is ANQGSEA. Specimen: PBMCs. This TCR came from a young man in good health and CMV-seronegative. V is TRBV29-1 and J is TRBJ1-2; D is uncertain. CDR3 coding DNA: TGCAGCGTTGTACTGAGGCGAGATGGCTACACCTTC. Encoded protein: CSVVLRRDGYTF. The whole variable domain, filled in from reference TRBV29-1 and TRBJ1-2, reads SAVISQKPSRDICQRGTSLTIQCQVDSQVTMMFWYRQQPGQSLTLIATANQGSEATYESGFVIDKFPISRPNLTFSTLTVSNMSPEDSSIYLCSVVLRRDGYTFGSGTRLTVV.